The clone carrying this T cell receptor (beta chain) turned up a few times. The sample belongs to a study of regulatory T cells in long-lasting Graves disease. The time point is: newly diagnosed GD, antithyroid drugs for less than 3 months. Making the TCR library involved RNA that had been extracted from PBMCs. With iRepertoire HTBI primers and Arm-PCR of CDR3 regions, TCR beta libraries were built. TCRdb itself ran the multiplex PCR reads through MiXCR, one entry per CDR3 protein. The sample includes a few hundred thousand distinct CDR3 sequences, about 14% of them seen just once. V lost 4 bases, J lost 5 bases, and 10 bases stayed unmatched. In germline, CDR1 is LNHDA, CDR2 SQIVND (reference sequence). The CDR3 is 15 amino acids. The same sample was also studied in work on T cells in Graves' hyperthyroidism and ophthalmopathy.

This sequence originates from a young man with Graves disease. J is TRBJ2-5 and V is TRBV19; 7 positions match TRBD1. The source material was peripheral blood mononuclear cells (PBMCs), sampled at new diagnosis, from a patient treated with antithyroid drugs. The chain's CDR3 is CASSRKTGLGETQYF. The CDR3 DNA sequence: TGTGCCAGTAGTAGAAAGACAGGGCTGGGGGAGACCCAGTACTTC.